This T cell receptor beta chain was found in a study of T cell repertoires in cytomegalovirus infection (dated by TCRdb to about 2019). About the investigation overall: The HLA type of each donor mattered for the analysis, because public TCR beta signatures pointed to carriage of CMV infection along with the matching HLA type. Overall results and qualifications from the work: In the ex vivo response, HLA-C-restricted CMV-specific TCR beta clonotypes were dominant, and in two of eight donors the single most frequent clonotype came from this HLA-C-restricted group. In both this cohort and an independent cohort of 350 to 400 donors, the cumulative frequency of public TCR beta family members distinguished carriers of CMV infection plus the relevant HLA type.

V loses 6 bases of germline sequence and J loses 6 bases, and the interval between the two ends is 14 bases. Reading from cysteine to phenylalanine, the CDR3 counts 14 amino acids. Only CDR3 DNA is held: 42 bases, read in frame from base 1. Taken from the germline V gene, the CDR1 and CDR2 loops are MNHNS and SASEGT. Sequencing took place on an Illumina HiSeq 1500. TCRdb cleaned the public reads at Q25 with fastp, built clones with MiXCR and kept in-frame beta chains. For every CDR3 protein sequence, its rows merge into one entry that carries the most common genes and DNA. For this sample the table gives approximately 250,000 distinct CDR3 sequences, of which around an eighth were detected only once. The ten largest clonotypes hold 1.6% of the sample. On this clonotype: The specificity of this receptor is unknown. No clone much larger than this one lies a single base away; base qualities are absent.

The sequenced sample consisted of PBMCs. The chain couples TRBV6-1 to TRBJ2-2, with a tentative D gene TRBD1 over 5 matching bases. This TCR was sampled from a human donor in good health (CMV status not recorded). Some clones in this sample may be carry-over from other donors' samples. At the DNA level, the sequence is TGTGCCAGCAGGGGCGACAGTGGACCCGGGGAGCTGTTTTTT. The translation is CASRGDSGPGELFF.